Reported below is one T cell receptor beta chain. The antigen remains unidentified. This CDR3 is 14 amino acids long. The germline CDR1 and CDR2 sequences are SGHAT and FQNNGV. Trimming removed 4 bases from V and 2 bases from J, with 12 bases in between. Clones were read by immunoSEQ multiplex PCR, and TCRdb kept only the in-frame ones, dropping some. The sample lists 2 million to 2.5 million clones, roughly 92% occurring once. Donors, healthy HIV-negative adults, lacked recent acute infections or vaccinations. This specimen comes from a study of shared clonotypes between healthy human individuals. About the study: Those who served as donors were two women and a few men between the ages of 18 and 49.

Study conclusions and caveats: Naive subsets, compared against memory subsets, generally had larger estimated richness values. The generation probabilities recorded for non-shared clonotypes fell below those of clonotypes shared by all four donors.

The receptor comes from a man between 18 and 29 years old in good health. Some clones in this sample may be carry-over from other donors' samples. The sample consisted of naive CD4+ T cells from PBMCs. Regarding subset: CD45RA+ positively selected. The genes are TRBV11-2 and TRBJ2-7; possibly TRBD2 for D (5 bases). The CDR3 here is CASSSRGETYEQYF. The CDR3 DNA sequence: TGTGCCAGCAGCTCACGGGGAGAGACCTACGAGCAGTACTTC.